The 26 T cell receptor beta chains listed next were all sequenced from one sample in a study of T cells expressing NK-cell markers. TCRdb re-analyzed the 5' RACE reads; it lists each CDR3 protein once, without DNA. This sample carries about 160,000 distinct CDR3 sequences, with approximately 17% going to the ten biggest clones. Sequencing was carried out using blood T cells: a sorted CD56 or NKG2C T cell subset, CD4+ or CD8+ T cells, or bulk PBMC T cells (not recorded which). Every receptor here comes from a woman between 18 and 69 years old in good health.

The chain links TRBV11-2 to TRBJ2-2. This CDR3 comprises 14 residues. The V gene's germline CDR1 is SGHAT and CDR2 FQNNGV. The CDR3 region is CASSLEVEAGELFF.

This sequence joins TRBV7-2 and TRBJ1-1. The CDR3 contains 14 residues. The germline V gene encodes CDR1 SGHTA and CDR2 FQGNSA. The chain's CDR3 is CASSPAVTNTEAFF.

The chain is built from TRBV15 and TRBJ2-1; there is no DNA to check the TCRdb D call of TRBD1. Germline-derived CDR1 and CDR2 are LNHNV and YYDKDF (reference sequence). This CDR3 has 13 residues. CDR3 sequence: CATSRDRRTGEFF. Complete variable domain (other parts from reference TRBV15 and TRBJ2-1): DAMVIQNPRYQVTQFGKPVTLSCSQTLNHNVMYWYQQKSSQAPKLLFHYYDKDFNNEADTPDNFQSRRPNTSFCFLDIRSPGLGDTAMYLCATSRDRRTGEFFGPGTRLTVL.

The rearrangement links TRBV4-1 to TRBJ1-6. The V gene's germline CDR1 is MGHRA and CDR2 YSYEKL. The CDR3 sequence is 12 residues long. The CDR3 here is CASSQDSSPLHF.

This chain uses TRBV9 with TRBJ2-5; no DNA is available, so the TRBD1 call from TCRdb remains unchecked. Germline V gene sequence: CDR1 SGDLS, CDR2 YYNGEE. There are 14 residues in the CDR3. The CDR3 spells CASNRWPGQETQYF.

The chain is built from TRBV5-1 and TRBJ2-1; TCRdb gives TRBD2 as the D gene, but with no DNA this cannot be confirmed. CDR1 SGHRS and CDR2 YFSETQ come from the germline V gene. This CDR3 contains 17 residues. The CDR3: CASSLVAGLAGYNEQFF.

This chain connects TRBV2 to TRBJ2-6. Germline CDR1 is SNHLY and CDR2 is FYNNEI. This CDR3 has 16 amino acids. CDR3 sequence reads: CASSEQVPLGANVLTF.

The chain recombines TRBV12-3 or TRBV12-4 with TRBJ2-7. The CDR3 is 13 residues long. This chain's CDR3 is CASRLASLHEQYF.

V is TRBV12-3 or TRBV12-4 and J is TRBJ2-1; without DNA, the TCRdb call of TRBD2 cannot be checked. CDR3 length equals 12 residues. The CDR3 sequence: CASRGTDNEQFF.

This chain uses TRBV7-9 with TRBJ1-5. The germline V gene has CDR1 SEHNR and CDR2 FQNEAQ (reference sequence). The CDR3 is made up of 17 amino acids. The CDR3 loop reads CASSSLLTDDSNQPQHF.

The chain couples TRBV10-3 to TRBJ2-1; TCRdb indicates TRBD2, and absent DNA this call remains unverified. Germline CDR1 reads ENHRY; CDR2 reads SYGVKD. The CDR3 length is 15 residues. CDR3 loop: CAISGTSGRVNEQFF.

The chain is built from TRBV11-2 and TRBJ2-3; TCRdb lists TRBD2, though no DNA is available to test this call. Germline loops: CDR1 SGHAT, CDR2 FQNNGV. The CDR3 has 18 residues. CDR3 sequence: CASSLDTRLAGGPDTQYF.

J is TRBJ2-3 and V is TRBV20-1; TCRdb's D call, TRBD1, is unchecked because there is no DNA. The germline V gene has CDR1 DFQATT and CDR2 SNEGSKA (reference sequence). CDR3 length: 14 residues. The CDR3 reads CSASRDTPGNTQYF.

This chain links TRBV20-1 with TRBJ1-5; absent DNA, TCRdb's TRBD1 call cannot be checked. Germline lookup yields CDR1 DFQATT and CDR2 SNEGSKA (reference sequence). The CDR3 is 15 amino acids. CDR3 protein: CSAREPRDSNQPQHF.

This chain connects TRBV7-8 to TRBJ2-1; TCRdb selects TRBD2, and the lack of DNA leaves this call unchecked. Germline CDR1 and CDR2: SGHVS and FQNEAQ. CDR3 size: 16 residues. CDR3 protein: CASSLVSGVGYNEQFF.

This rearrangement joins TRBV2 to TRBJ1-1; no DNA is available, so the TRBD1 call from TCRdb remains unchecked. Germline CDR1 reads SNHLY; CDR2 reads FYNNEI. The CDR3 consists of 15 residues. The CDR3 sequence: CASSEMTGGYTEAFF. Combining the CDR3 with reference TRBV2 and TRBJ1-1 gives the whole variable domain EPEVTQTPSHQVTQMGQEVILRCVPISNHLYFYWYRQILGQKVEFLVSFYNNEISEKSEIFDDQFSVERPDGSNFTLKIRSTKLEDSAMYFCASSEMTGGYTEAFFGQGTRLTVV.

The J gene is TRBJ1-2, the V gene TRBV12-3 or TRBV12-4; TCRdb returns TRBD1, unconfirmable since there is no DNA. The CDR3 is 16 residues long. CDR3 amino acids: CASSFGQGTGAYGYTF.

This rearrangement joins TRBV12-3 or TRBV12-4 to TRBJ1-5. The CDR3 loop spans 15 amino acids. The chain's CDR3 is CASSPAAGNNQPQHF.

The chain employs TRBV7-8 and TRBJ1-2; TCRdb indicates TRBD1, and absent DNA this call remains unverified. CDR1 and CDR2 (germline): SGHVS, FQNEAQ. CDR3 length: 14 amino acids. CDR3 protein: CASSLAGTQYGYTF.

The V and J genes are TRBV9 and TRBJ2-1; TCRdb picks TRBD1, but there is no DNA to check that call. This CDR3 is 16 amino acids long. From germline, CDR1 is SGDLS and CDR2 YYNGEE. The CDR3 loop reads CASSVALRGAGDEQFF.

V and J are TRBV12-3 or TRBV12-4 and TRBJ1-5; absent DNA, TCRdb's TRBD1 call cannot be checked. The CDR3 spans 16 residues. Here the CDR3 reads CASSQSRGTSNQPQHF.

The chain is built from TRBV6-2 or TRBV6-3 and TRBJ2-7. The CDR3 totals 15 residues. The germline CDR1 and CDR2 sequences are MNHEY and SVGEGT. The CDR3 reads CASTQPAGSSYEQYF.

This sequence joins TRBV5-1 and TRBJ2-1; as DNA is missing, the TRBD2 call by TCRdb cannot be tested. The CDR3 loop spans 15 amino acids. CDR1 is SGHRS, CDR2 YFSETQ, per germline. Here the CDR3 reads CASSYTSGLVNEQFF. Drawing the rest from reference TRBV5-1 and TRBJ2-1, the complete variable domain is KAGVTQTPRYLIKTRGQQVTLSCSPISGHRSVSWYQQTPGQGLQFLFEYFSETQRNKGNFPGRFSGRQFSNSRSEMNVSTLELGDSALYLCASSYTSGLVNEQFFGPGTRLTVL.

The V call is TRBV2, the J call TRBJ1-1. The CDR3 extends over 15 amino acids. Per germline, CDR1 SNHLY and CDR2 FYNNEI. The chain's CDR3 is CASSALGGGDTEAFF.

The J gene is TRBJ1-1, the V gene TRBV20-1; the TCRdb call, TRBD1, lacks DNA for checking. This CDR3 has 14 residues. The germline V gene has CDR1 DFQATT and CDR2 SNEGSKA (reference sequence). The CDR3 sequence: CSAREGGMNTEAFF.

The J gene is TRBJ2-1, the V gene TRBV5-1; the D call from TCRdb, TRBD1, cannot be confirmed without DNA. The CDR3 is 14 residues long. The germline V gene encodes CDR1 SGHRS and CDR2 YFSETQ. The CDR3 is CASSQKDSFSEQFF.